Listed here are 32 T cell receptor beta chains from one sample, sequenced in a study of beta chain features in type 1 diabetes. TCRB transcripts that were expressed got sequenced, as all of the isolated RNA had been reverse transcribed. Measured with immunoSEQ multiplex PCR; TCRdb has only the in-frame clones, and not every one. The repertoire holds 350,000 to 450,000 clones, with less than 15% as singletons. Source material: naive CD4+ T cells from blood. The receptor source for this set is a woman under 30 in good health.

This clone was counted a few times. V and J are TRBV11-2 and TRBJ2-2; the D is unclear. Germline assignment: CDR1 SGHAT and CDR2 FQNNGV. The CDR3 runs to 16 residues. Trimming removed 3 bases from V and 2 bases from J, with 13 bases in between. The CDR3: CASSFQAFRNTGELFF. The CDR3 bases are TGTGCCAGCAGCTTTCAGGCCTTTCGTAACACCGGGGAGCTGTTTTTT.

Here the CDR3 DNA reads TGCGCCAGCAGGGGGCCCTCCACCGGGGAGCTGTTTTTT. Translating gives CASRGPSTGELFF. V and J are TRBV5-1 and TRBJ2-2, with a tentative D call TRBD1 (5 bases). CDR3 size: 13 residues. Trimming stripped 5 bases from V and 4 bases from J, with 9 bases between. The V gene's germline CDR1 is SGHRS and CDR2 YFSETQ.

V usage is TRBV5-4 and J usage is TRBJ2-7, with 7 bases aligning to TRBD1. V trimming: 4 bases; J trimming: 4 bases; junction bases outside the gene matches: 11. This CDR3 contains 15 residues. Germline V gene lookup returns CDR1 SGHNT and CDR2 YYREEE (reference sequence). The CDR3 bases are TGTGCCAGCAGCCAACCACCGGGACAGCGATACGAGCAGTACTTC. Translation gives CASSQPPGQRYEQYF.

This clone was observed a few times. The rearrangement uses TRBV9 and TRBJ2-3, with D uncertain. This CDR3 is built from 15 residues. CDR1 and CDR2 from the germline V gene are SGDLS and YYNGEE. Trimming shortened V by 0 bases and J by 3 bases, and 11 bases separated the two germline ends. The CDR3: CASSVEAGRTDTQYF. DNA for the CDR3: TGTGCCAGCAGCGTAGAGGCAGGTCGGACAGATACGCAGTATTTT. Full variable domain (outside the CDR3, taken from reference TRBV9 and TRBJ2-3): DSGVTQTPKHLITATGQRVTLRCSPRSGDLSVYWYQQSLDQGLQFLIQYYNGEERAKGNILERFSAQQFPDLHSELNLSSLELGDSALYFCASSVEAGRTDTQYFGPGTRLTVL.

V usage is TRBV14 and J usage is TRBJ2-1; no reliable D call. The CDR3 consists of 15 residues. Germline V CDR1 and CDR2: SGHDN, FVKESK. V lost 4 bases, J lost 1 base, and 11 bases lay in between. In nucleotides, the CDR3 is TGTGCCAGCAGCCCCTATCTACTATCCTACAATGAGCAGTTCTTC. This codes for CASSPYLLSYNEQFF. The complete variable domain, with remaining parts taken from reference TRBV14 and TRBJ2-1, reads EAGVTQFPSHSVIEKGQTVTLRCDPISGHDNLYWYRRVMGKEIKFLLHFVKESKQDESGMPNNRFLAERTGGTYSTLKVQPAELEDSGVYFCASSPYLLSYNEQFFGPGTRLTVL.

This clone came up a few times. The J gene is TRBJ2-7, the V gene TRBV11-2; 14 nucleotides line up with TRBD2. Per the germline V gene, CDR1 is SGHAT and CDR2 is FQNNGV. This CDR3 comprises 15 residues. V lost 5 bases, J lost 3 bases, and 3 bases stayed unmatched. The CDR3 here is CASSRLAGGLYEQYF. The DNA of the CDR3 is TGTGCCAGCAGCCGACTAGCGGGAGGGCTCTACGAGCAGTACTTC.

The chain joins TRBV6-6 to TRBJ2-1; TRBD1 matches 9 bases. The CDR3 has 11 amino acids. Germline CDR1 reads MNHNY; CDR2 reads SVGAGI (reference sequence). V was clipped by 8 bases and J by 16 bases; unmatched bases: 9. Here the CDR3 DNA reads TGTGCCAGCCACCGGGACAGGGAAAAATTCTTC. This codes for CASHRDREKFF.

This clone was counted only a few times. The chain joins TRBV30 to TRBJ2-3, with TRBD2 matching 11 bases. In germline, CDR1 is GTSNPN, CDR2 SVGIG (reference sequence). J was trimmed by 4 bases and V by 4 bases; bases with no gene match: 13. This CDR3 is built from 17 residues. CDR3 in DNA: TGTGCCTGGACCCCCCTTAGCCTAGCGGGAGGATCAGATACGCAGTATTTT. It encodes CAWTPLSLAGGSDTQYF.

This clone occurred a few times. The same CDR3 is also encoded by other DNA sequences in this sample. The genes are TRBV29-1 and TRBJ1-1; a possible D gene is TRBD1 (5 bases). Trimming removed 7 bases from V and 1 base from J, with 10 bases in between. In germline, CDR1 is SQVTM, CDR2 ANQGSEA. The CDR3 length is 12 residues. The CDR3, as DNA: TGCAGCGCTGGAAGGGGGAACACTGAAGCTTTCTTT. This encodes CSAGRGNTEAFF.

This chain joins TRBV5-1 and TRBJ2-5; 9 nucleotides line up with TRBD1. The CDR3 runs 14 residues. The V segment lost 4 bases and the J segment 2 bases; nucleotides outside the gene matches: 3. Germline values: CDR1 SGHRS, CDR2 YFSETQ. CDR3: CASSRGQGQETQYF. The CDR3 DNA sequence: TGCGCCAGCAGCCGGGGACAGGGACAAGAGACCCAGTACTTC.

There are a few counts of this clone. As DNA, the CDR3 is TGTGCCAGCAGCATGTACCGGAGGAGCACGGCAGATACGCAGTATTTT. This gives the protein CASSMYRRSTADTQYF. The V gene is TRBV14, the J gene TRBJ2-3, with D perhaps matching TRBD2 (5 bases). The CDR3 contains 16 residues. Germline V lookup: CDR1 SGHDN, CDR2 FVKESK. Deletions cut 5 bases from V and 4 bases from J, with 19 bases between. The whole variable domain, remainder taken from reference TRBV14 and TRBJ2-3, is EAGVTQFPSHSVIEKGQTVTLRCDPISGHDNLYWYRRVMGKEIKFLLHFVKESKQDESGMPNNRFLAERTGGTYSTLKVQPAELEDSGVYFCASSMYRRSTADTQYFGPGTRLTVL.

The CDR3 DNA follows: TGTGCCAGCAGCGTAGGGACTAGCGGGAGGGTTCGGACAGATACGCAGTATTTT. Translating gives CASSVGTSGRVRTDTQYF. The chain employs TRBV9 and TRBJ2-3; TRBD2 matches 15 bases. From germline, CDR1 is SGDLS and CDR2 YYNGEE. The V and J ends lost 0 bases and 3 bases, in that order; junction bases with no gene match: 5. The CDR3 is 18 amino acids. The full variable domain, completed using reference TRBV9 and TRBJ2-3, is DSGVTQTPKHLITATGQRVTLRCSPRSGDLSVYWYQQSLDQGLQFLIQYYNGEERAKGNILERFSAQQFPDLHSELNLSSLELGDSALYFCASSVGTSGRVRTDTQYFGPGTRLTVL.

The chain is built from TRBV7-9 and TRBJ1-2; the D gene is possibly TRBD1 (6 bases). Per germline, CDR1 SEHNR and CDR2 FQNEAQ (reference sequence). CDR3 length: 14 residues. V gave up 2 bases and J gave up 5 bases, with 12 bases separating them. The CDR3 reads CASSLTGQRYGYTF. CDR3 sequence (DNA): TGTGCCAGCAGCTTAACAGGACAGAGATATGGCTACACCTTC.

This clone was counted only a few times. The V gene is TRBV27, the J gene TRBJ2-7, with 7 bases lining up with TRBD1. Looked up from germline, CDR1 is MNHEY and CDR2 is SMNVEV (reference sequence). Trimming at V came to 5 bases and at J to 6 bases, leaving 10 bases not matched to a gene. CDR3 length: 14 residues. The CDR3 region is CASSRRQGPFEQYF. The CDR3 nucleotides read TGTGCCAGCAGTAGGAGACAGGGACCCTTCGAGCAGTACTTC.

The V and J genes are TRBV19 and TRBJ2-7, with D possibly TRBD1 on 6 matching bases. The germline V gene encodes CDR1 LNHDA and CDR2 SQIVND (reference sequence). The CDR3 spans 13 residues. Trimming pared 4 bases from V and 6 bases from J, leaving 13 bases between. CDR3 region: CASSTITGSEQYF. The DNA for the CDR3 is TGTGCCAGTAGTACCATCACAGGGAGCGAGCAGTACTTC.

This clone was seen only a few times. V gene TRBV7-9 combines with J gene TRBJ2-1; maybe TRBD2 (6 bases). The CDR3 loop spans 12 amino acids. V was clipped by 5 bases and J by 10 bases, with 12 bases between them. Germline V lookup: CDR1 SEHNR, CDR2 FQNEAQ (reference sequence). The CDR3 DNA reads as TGTGCCAGCAGCAAAGCGAGCGGGGAGCAGTTCTTC. This gives the protein CASSKASGEQFF.

The table lists this clone with a few counts. Other DNA sequences of this sample code for an identical CDR3. The genes are TRBV2 and TRBJ1-2, with unresolved D. The CDR3 runs 12 residues. V was cut by 4 bases and J by 8 bases, with 11 bases left in between. Germline CDR1 and CDR2: SNHLY and FYNNEI. The CDR3 spells CASSVRGYGYTF. CDR3 DNA sequence: TGTGCCAGCAGTGTGCGGGGTTACGGCTACACCTTC. The full variable domain, its missing parts supplied by reference TRBV2 and TRBJ1-2, is EPEVTQTPSHQVTQMGQEVILRCVPISNHLYFYWYRQILGQKVEFLVSFYNNEISEKSEIFDDQFSVERPDGSNFTLKIRSTKLEDSAMYFCASSVRGYGYTFGSGTRLTVV.

The chain combines TRBV28 with TRBJ1-1; D call uncertain. The V end was cut by 5 bases, the J end by 2 bases, with 9 bases between. This CDR3 is 13 amino acids long. Germline assignment: CDR1 MDHEN and CDR2 SYDVKM. The CDR3 nucleotides read TGTGCCAGCAGTATAACAGTCAACACTGAAGCTTTCTTT. Its translation is CASSITVNTEAFF.

This clone was counted between two and nine times. The V call is TRBV30, the J call TRBJ2-3, with TRBD2 matching 8 bases. This CDR3 contains 18 residues. The germline CDR1 and CDR2 sequences are GTSNPN and SVGIG (reference sequence). J was trimmed by 1 base and V by 6 bases; bases with no gene match: 18. In nucleotides, the CDR3 is TGTGCCTGCACAGCCGGGACTAGGTCTAATCTCGGCACAGATACGCAGTATTTT. This encodes CACTAGTRSNLGTDTQYF. Based on the CDR3 plus reference TRBV30 and TRBJ2-3, the full variable domain is SQTIHQWPATLVQPVGSPLSLECTVEGTSNPNLYWYRQAAGRGLQLLFYSVGIGQISSEVPQNLSASRPQDRQFILSSKKLLLSDSGFYLCACTAGTRSNLGTDTQYFGPGTRLTVL.

The rearrangement joins TRBV29-1 to TRBJ2-3; 7 bases line up with TRBD1. The CDR3 consists of 14 residues. From germline, CDR1 is SQVTM and CDR2 ANQGSEA. The ends lost 7 bases at V and 5 bases at J; junction bases unmatched: 12. In DNA, the CDR3 is TGCAGCGCGTCCGGGACAGTTACTGAAGATACGCAGTATTTT. The encoded protein is CSASGTVTEDTQYF.

This clone was recorded a few times. CDR3 amino acids: CAWSAERGIRTTDTQYF. CDR3 nucleotides: TGTGCCTGGAGTGCCGAAAGGGGAATTAGGACCACAGATACGCAGTATTTT. The chain recombines TRBV30 with TRBJ2-3; D is perhaps TRBD1 (5 bases). This CDR3 contains 17 residues. Germline CDR1 and CDR2: GTSNPN and SVGIG (reference sequence). Trimming shortened V by 1 base and J by 2 bases, and 19 bases separated the two germline ends.

This clone was detected only a few times. V gene TRBV29-1 combines with J gene TRBJ1-1, with 9 nucleotides matching TRBD1. The CDR3 runs to 13 residues. CDR1 and CDR2 from the germline V gene are SQVTM and ANQGSEA. Trimming removed 7 bases from V and 3 bases from J; junction bases left unmatched: 6. The CDR3 region is CSAGQGADTEAFF. CDR3 DNA sequence: TGCAGCGCGGGACAGGGTGCTGACACTGAAGCTTTCTTT. The variable domain in full, completed from reference TRBV29-1 and TRBJ1-1, reads SAVISQKPSRDICQRGTSLTIQCQVDSQVTMMFWYRQQPGQSLTLIATANQGSEATYESGFVIDKFPISRPNLTFSTLTVSNMSPEDSSIYLCSAGQGADTEAFFGQGTRLTVV.

V gene TRBV14 combines with J gene TRBJ2-1; 7 bases agree with TRBD1. The CDR3 is 16 residues long. The germline gives CDR1 SGHDN, CDR2 FVKESK. V was pared by 5 bases and J by 3 bases, with 10 bases of the junction left unmatched. The CDR3 loop is CASSKVIGTDYNEQFF. The DNA for the CDR3 is TGTGCCAGCAGCAAGGTTATAGGGACAGACTACAATGAGCAGTTCTTC.

In this sample, this clone turned up a few times. The chain recombines TRBV29-1 with TRBJ2-7; D remains unclear. Germline CDR1 reads SQVTM; CDR2 reads ANQGSEA. V dropped 4 bases and J dropped 1 base, with 11 bases sitting between them. The CDR3 loop spans 13 amino acids. CDR3 nucleotide sequence: TGCAGCGTTGCGACACGGCTTTCCTACGAGCAGTACTTC. This encodes CSVATRLSYEQYF.

V usage is TRBV11-2 and J usage is TRBJ2-7, with 7 bases that match TRBD1. Germline lookup yields CDR1 SGHAT and CDR2 FQNNGV. With 6 bases clipped from V and 2 bases from J, the junction kept 7 bases outside the gene matches. The CDR3 loop spans 14 amino acids. In nucleotides, the CDR3 is TGTGCCAGCAGGCCCGGGACAGCACCCTACGAGCAGTACTTC. Its translation: CASRPGTAPYEQYF.

This clone was observed a handful of times. This rearrangement joins TRBV4-1 to TRBJ2-4; D is undetermined. CDR1 MGHRA and CDR2 YSYEKL come from the germline V gene. V was shortened by 1 base and J by 3 bases, with 7 bases between the two germline ends. The CDR3 spans 14 residues. CDR3 region: CASSQAGYKNIQYF. Written as DNA, the CDR3 is TGCGCCAGCAGCCAAGCGGGTTACAAAAACATTCAGTACTTC.

CDR3 nucleotides: TGTGCCAGCAGCGCGCTACAGGGGGCATGGACTGAAGCTTTCTTT. As protein: CASSALQGAWTEAFF. The chain combines TRBV21-1 with TRBJ1-1; the tabulated D call, TRBD1, remains unverified against the DNA. TRBV21-1 is shown as a pseudogene. The CDR3 is 15 amino acids.

V gene TRBV2 combines with J gene TRBJ2-1; TRBD2 aligns across 9 bases. Germline V gene lookup returns CDR1 SNHLY and CDR2 FYNNEI. The CDR3 is made up of 18 amino acids. V was clipped by 5 bases and J by 2 bases; unmatched bases: 13. The CDR3 here is CASSISSGREGPYNEQFF. The DNA for the CDR3 is TGTGCCAGCAGTATATCGAGCGGGCGGGAGGGCCCCTACAATGAGCAGTTCTTC.

This clone was seen a handful of times. One junction end does not reproduce the germline sequence, and a read error may be involved. The rearrangement uses TRBV7-9 and TRBJ2-7; 7 positions agree with TRBD2. Germline CDR1 reads SEHNR; CDR2 reads FQNEAQ (reference sequence). The CDR3 has 14 amino acids. The CDR3 nucleotides read TGTGCCAGCAGTTTAGCGGGCCCCTCCTACGAGCAGTACTTC. It codes for CASSLAGPSYEQYF.

This clone was seen a handful of times. This chain connects TRBV10-3 to TRBJ2-7; D perhaps matches TRBD2 (6 bases). The CDR3 is made up of 15 amino acids. Looked up from germline, CDR1 is ENHRY and CDR2 is SYGVKD. Trimming removed 5 bases at V and 3 bases at J, with 17 bases between. The CDR3 DNA reads TGTGCCATCAGTCCCTGGGTAGCGGAGCACTACGAGCAGTACTTC. Its translation: CAISPWVAEHYEQYF.

This sequence joins TRBV20-1 and TRBJ2-1, with TRBD2 identical over 7 bases. After removal of 7 bases from V and 7 bases from J, the junction contained 4 bases not matched to a gene. Germline V gives CDR1 DFQATT, CDR2 SNEGSKA (reference sequence). CDR3 size: 11 residues. CDR3: CSVTAGNEQFF. Here the CDR3 DNA reads TGCAGTGTTACAGCGGGAAATGAGCAGTTCTTC.

V is TRBV5-1 and J is TRBJ2-7; tentative D call: TRBD1 (5 bases). V was trimmed by 4 bases and J by 1 base, leaving 15 bases between them. This CDR3 comprises 15 residues. Germline V lookup: CDR1 SGHRS, CDR2 YFSETQ. CDR3 DNA sequence: TGCGCCAGCAGCCCAGGGCAGACGAAATCCTACGAGCAGTACTTC. Protein: CASSPGQTKSYEQYF.